The next 27 T cell receptor beta chains were all read from a single sample in a study of cytomegalovirus exposure and HLA in healthy donors. 60 Vbeta and 13 Jbeta primers were used in PCR. Assay used: immunoSEQ multiplex PCR; TCRdb lists only in-frame clones, some missing. This table holds about 130,000 clones, 8% to 11% found once. Sequencing used PBMCs. Receptors originate from a woman aged 18-35 years in good health and CMV-seropositive.

The V call is TRBV6-6, the J call TRBJ1-2; TRBD1 matches 10 bases. V dropped 2 bases and J dropped 8; count of bases not matched to a gene: 5. Germline V gene sequence: CDR1 MNHNY, CDR2 SVGAGI (reference sequence). There are 14 residues in the CDR3. The DNA for the CDR3 is TGTGCCAGCAGTTACGCGGGGACAGGGGAAGGCTACACCTTC. Translation gives CASSYAGTGEGYTF.

There are a few counts of this clone. V gene TRBV7-3 combines with J gene TRBJ1-1; unclear D gene. With 4 bases removed from V and 4 bases from J, the gap between germline ends came to 10 bases. Per the germline V gene, CDR1 is SGHTA and CDR2 is FQGTGA. The CDR3 extends over 13 amino acids. The CDR3 protein is CASSSLPSTEAFF. For the CDR3, the DNA is TGTGCCAGCAGCTCCCTTCCTAGCACTGAAGCTTTCTTT.

This clone has a handful of counts. The CDR3 spells CASSWARGTLGGGYTF. The CDR3 DNA reads TGTGCCAGCAGCTGGGCAAGGGGCACCTTGGGAGGTGGCTACACCTTC. The chain uses TRBV5-4 and TRBJ1-2; a weak D match, TRBD1 (5 bases). The CDR3 loop spans 16 amino acids. Trimming cost V 3 bases and J 7 bases, with 22 bases left between them. Germline CDR1 SGHNT, CDR2 YYREEE (reference sequence).

This clone occurred a few times. J is TRBJ2-3 and V is TRBV6-5; D might be TRBD1 (6 bases). Germline CDR1 is MNHEY and CDR2 is SVGAGI. This CDR3 spans 14 amino acids. The V and J ends lost 8 bases and 0 bases respectively, with 12 bases between them. CDR3 nucleotides: TGTGCCAGCGGAGATGGGGGCAGCACAGATACGCAGTATTTT. It specifies CASGDGGSTDTQYF.

V and J are TRBV7-9 and TRBJ1-1; D might be TRBD1 (6 bases). V lost 3 bases to trimming and J lost 7 bases, with 12 bases between them. Germline CDR1 reads SEHNR; CDR2 reads FQNEAQ (reference sequence). CDR3 size: 13 residues. The CDR3: CASSLGAAGEAFF. The CDR3 DNA reads as TGTGCCAGCAGCTTGGGGGCGGCAGGTGAAGCTTTCTTT.

V usage is TRBV12-5 and J usage is TRBJ2-5, with D tentatively TRBD2 (6 bases). The CDR3 extends over 15 amino acids. Germline V gives CDR1 LGHNT, CDR2 FRNRAP. V lost 6 bases to trimming and J lost 0 bases, with 14 bases between them. This CDR3 is CASGQNREHQETQYF. CDR3 in DNA: TGTGCTAGTGGCCAAAACCGGGAGCACCAAGAGACCCAGTACTTC.

The chain carries TRBV7-3 and TRBJ2-1; 11 bases are shared with TRBD2. The CDR3 length is 17 residues. The junction had 13 bases not matched to a gene; V was cut back by 5 bases and J by 7 bases. Germline assignment: CDR1 SGHTA and CDR2 FQGTGA. In DNA, the CDR3 is TGTGCCAGCAGCAGAGGCGGTAGCGGGAGGGGAAATAATGAGCAGTTCTTC. It is translated as CASSRGGSGRGNNEQFF.

This clone was observed once. The rearrangement joins TRBV6-1 to TRBJ1-2; no definite D call. Germline loops: CDR1 MNHNS, CDR2 SASEGT. The CDR3 spans 13 residues. Between the trimmed V and J ends, which lost 5 bases and 3 bases, there was a span of 10 bases. The CDR3 region has the DNA TGTGCCAGCAGTCGCCCTACAGACTATGGCTACACCTTC. The encoded protein is CASSRPTDYGYTF.

V usage is TRBV18 and J usage is TRBJ1-2; 7 bases are shared with TRBD1. Germline values: CDR1 KGHSH, CDR2 LQKENI. This CDR3 comprises 15 residues. V gave up 6 bases and J gave up 8 bases; unmatched junction bases: 15. Here the CDR3 DNA reads TGTGCCAGCTCTCGGACAGGAGACGGGGTAGACGGCTACACCTTC. Translating gives CASSRTGDGVDGYTF. Complete variable domain (other parts from reference TRBV18 and TRBJ1-2): NAGVMQNPRHLVRRRGQEARLRCSPMKGHSHVYWYRQLPEEGLKFMVYLQKENIIDESGMPKERFSAEFPKEGPSILRIQQVVRGDSAAYFCASSRTGDGVDGYTFGSGTRLTVV.

This clone was observed a handful of times. V and J are TRBV30 and TRBJ2-1, with 12 bases matching TRBD2. CDR1 is GTSNPN, CDR2 SVGIG, per germline (reference sequence). The trim removed 4 bases at V and 4 bases at J, leaving 11 bases unmatched. The CDR3 loop spans 17 amino acids. CDR3 residues: CAWTIGGTSGRYNEQFF. As DNA, the CDR3 is TGTGCCTGGACGATAGGGGGGACTAGCGGGCGATACAATGAGCAGTTCTTC.

V and J are TRBV5-1 and TRBJ1-2; TRBD1 agrees at 11 bases. Per germline, CDR1 SGHRS and CDR2 YFSETQ. The CDR3 covers 15 residues. After removal of 4 bases from V and 6 bases from J, the junction contained 8 bases not matched to a gene. CDR3 nucleotide sequence: TGCGCCAGCAGCCTAGGACAGGGGGCTTCGGATGGCTACACCTTC. Translated: CASSLGQGASDGYTF.

The V and J genes are TRBV30 and TRBJ1-1, with D perhaps matching TRBD1 (6 bases). CDR3 size: 13 residues. Germline V gene sequence: CDR1 GTSNPN, CDR2 SVGIG (reference sequence). V was cut by 8 bases and J by 1 base, with 14 bases left in between. The CDR3 sequence is CAALPGENTEAFF. In nucleotides, the CDR3 is TGTGCCGCCTTGCCAGGGGAGAACACTGAAGCTTTCTTT.

The chain is built from TRBV27 and TRBJ2-7; TRBD2 agrees at 12 bases. This CDR3 is 16 amino acids long. Trimming cost V 7 bases and J 3 bases; bases outside gene matches: 10. Germline V gene data show CDR1 as MNHEY and CDR2 as SMNVEV (reference sequence). The CDR3 coding sequence is TGTGCCAGCACACAAAACGGACTAGCGGGATTCTACGAGCAGTACTTC. Protein product: CASTQNGLAGFYEQYF.

This chain links TRBV20-1 with TRBJ1-2; D gene unclear. Per germline, CDR1 DFQATT and CDR2 SNEGSKA (reference sequence). This CDR3 comprises 9 residues. The CDR3 is CRLGDGYTF. In nucleotides, the CDR3 is TGCAGGCTAGGTGATGGCTACACCTTC.

The rearrangement joins TRBV30 to TRBJ2-7, with 11 nucleotides matching TRBD2. This CDR3 has 13 residues. Germline V CDR1 and CDR2: GTSNPN, SVGIG (reference sequence). V trimming: 8 bases; J trimming: 4 bases; junction bases outside the gene matches: 7. CDR3 residues: CATTSGTGYEQYF. The CDR3 coding sequence is TGTGCCACGACTAGCGGGACCGGGTACGAGCAGTACTTC.

This clone has only a few counts. At the DNA level, this CDR3 is encoded by other sequences in the same sample as well. This chain joins TRBV7-9 and TRBJ1-1; no definite D call. CDR3 length: 14 amino acids. V lost 1 base and J 3 bases, leaving 9 bases between the germline ends. Germline values: CDR1 SEHNR, CDR2 FQNEAQ (reference sequence). The CDR3 DNA reads TGTGCCAGCAGCTTAGGAAGCGGAGACACTGAAGCTTTCTTT. Its protein product is CASSLGSGDTEAFF.

Only a few counts were recorded for this clone. The chain links TRBV7-6 to TRBJ2-3; D possibly corresponds to TRBD2 (5 bases). The CDR3 runs 17 residues. Trimming pared 5 bases from V and 0 bases from J, leaving 18 bases between. The germline V gene encodes CDR1 SGHVS and CDR2 FNYEAQ. CDR3 DNA: TGTGCCAGCAGCCCTGAGGACTGGTTCTCGAGCACAGATACGCAGTATTTT. This sequence encodes CASSPEDWFSSTDTQYF.

A remark on this clone: Other DNA sequences within the sample encode an identical CDR3. The chain links TRBV7-3 to TRBJ2-3, with 8 bases aligning to TRBD2. This CDR3 spans 14 amino acids. Unmatched junction bases numbered 3, after V lost 4 bases and J lost 3 bases. Germline V gene sequence: CDR1 SGHTA, CDR2 FQGTGA. The CDR3 nucleotides are TGTGCCAGCAGCTCTGGACTAGCAACAGATACGCAGTATTTT. It translates to CASSSGLATDTQYF. The full variable domain, rest sourced from reference TRBV7-3 and TRBJ2-3, is GAGVSQTPSNKVTEKGKYVELRCDPISGHTALYWYRQSLGQGPEFLIYFQGTGAADDSGLPNDRFFAVRPEGSVSTLKIQRTERGDSAVYLCASSSGLATDTQYFGPGTRLTVL.

Only a few counts were recorded for this clone. This sequence joins TRBV10-3 and TRBJ2-7; D might be TRBD1 (6 bases). The CDR3 totals 14 residues. Germline CDR1 ENHRY, CDR2 SYGVKD. V was pared by 2 bases and J by 2 bases, with 10 bases between. The CDR3 bases are TGTGCCATCAGTGAGACGGGACACCCCTACGAGCAGTACTTC. It is translated as CAISETGHPYEQYF.

The genes are TRBV6-5 and TRBJ2-7; TRBD2 matches at 7 bases. From germline, CDR1 is MNHEY and CDR2 SVGAGI. CDR3 length: 15 amino acids. Germline trimming cut 6 bases from V and 2 bases from J; bases unmatched to any gene: 10. CDR3 sequence: CASRPTPGRAYEQYF. CDR3 DNA sequence: TGTGCCAGCAGACCGACCCCGGGGAGGGCCTACGAGCAGTACTTC.

This clone has a handful of counts. The chain is built from TRBV19 and TRBJ2-4, with D uncertain. With 8 bases removed from V and 0 bases from J, the gap between germline ends came to 5 bases. In germline, CDR1 is LNHDA, CDR2 SQIVND (reference sequence). This CDR3 comprises 12 residues. Written as DNA, the CDR3 is TGTGCCAGTTCCCTAGCCAAAAACATTCAGTACTTC. Encoded protein: CASSLAKNIQYF.

The rearrangement uses TRBV28 and TRBJ1-2; TRBD1 matches 9 bases. CDR1 is MDHEN and CDR2 is SYDVKM in the germline V gene. The CDR3 loop spans 13 amino acids. With 4 bases clipped from V and 8 bases from J, the junction kept 5 bases outside the gene matches. The CDR3 here is CASSWDREMGYTF. The CDR3 DNA follows: TGTGCCAGCAGTTGGGACAGGGAAATGGGCTACACCTTC.

The sample holds a few counts of this clone. The rearrangement uses TRBV7-9 and TRBJ1-5; the D is unclear. The length of the CDR3 is 16 residues. Per the germline V gene, CDR1 is SEHNR and CDR2 is FQNEAQ (reference sequence). V shed 5 bases and J shed 3 bases, with 17 bases lying between them. CDR3 amino acids: CASSPTAGGVNQPQHF. Written as DNA, the CDR3 is TGTGCCAGCAGCCCAACGGCAGGCGGGGTCAATCAGCCCCAGCATTTT.

This clone showed up just a few times. The rearrangement joins TRBV25-1 to TRBJ2-5; no firm D call. The CDR3 is 15 amino acids. CDR1 is MGHDK, CDR2 SYGVNS, per germline. The V gene lost 0 bases and the J gene lost 4 bases, with 12 bases spanning the gap. CDR3: CASSEYILLRETQYF. In DNA form, the CDR3 reads TGTGCCAGCAGTGAATATATTCTTTTGAGAGAGACCCAGTACTTC.

The rearrangement joins TRBV7-9 to TRBJ1-2, with D unresolved. Germline CDR1 and CDR2: SEHNR and FQNEAQ (reference sequence). The CDR3 is 17 residues long. Trimming took 4 bases from V and 2 from J, leaving 20 bases between them. CDR3 region: CASSSSYEIFLNYGYTF. The CDR3 DNA reads TGTGCCAGCAGCTCCTCATACGAGATCTTCTTAAACTATGGCTACACCTTC.

There are a few counts of this clone. The chain is built from TRBV4-1 and TRBJ1-2; D ambiguous. Trimming took off 0 bases at V and 3 bases at J, with 11 bases between the two ends. The CDR3 is 15 amino acids. The germline gives CDR1 MGHRA, CDR2 YSYEKL. In DNA form, the CDR3 reads TGCGCCAGCAGCCAAGAAACGGGAGTGTACTATGGCTACACCTTC. Its translation is CASSQETGVYYGYTF.

The chain uses TRBV4-1 and TRBJ2-7, with D possibly being TRBD2 (5 bases). In germline, CDR1 is MGHRA, CDR2 YSYEKL. V gave up 0 bases and J gave up 0 bases, with 9 bases separating them. The CDR3 sequence is 15 residues long. The CDR3, as DNA: TGCGCCAGCAGCCAAGATTTGCGGGTCTCCTACGAGCAGTACTTC. As protein: CASSQDLRVSYEQYF.